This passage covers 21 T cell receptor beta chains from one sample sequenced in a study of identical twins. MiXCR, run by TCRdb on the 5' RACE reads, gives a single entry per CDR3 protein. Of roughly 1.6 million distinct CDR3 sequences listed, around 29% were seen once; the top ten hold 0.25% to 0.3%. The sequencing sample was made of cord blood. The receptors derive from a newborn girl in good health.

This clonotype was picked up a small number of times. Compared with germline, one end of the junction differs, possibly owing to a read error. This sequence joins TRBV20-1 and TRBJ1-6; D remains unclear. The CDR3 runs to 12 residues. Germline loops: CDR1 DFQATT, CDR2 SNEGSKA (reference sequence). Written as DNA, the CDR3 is TGCAGTGCTAGAGATCCGAATTCACCCCCCCACTTT. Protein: CSARDPNSPPHF.

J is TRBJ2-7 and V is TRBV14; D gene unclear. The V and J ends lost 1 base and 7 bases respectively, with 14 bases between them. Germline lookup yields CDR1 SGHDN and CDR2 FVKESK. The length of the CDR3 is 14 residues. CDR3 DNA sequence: TGTGCCAGCAGCCAAGGCGGCTTACTATATGAGCAGTACTTC. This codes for CASSQGGLLYEQYF.

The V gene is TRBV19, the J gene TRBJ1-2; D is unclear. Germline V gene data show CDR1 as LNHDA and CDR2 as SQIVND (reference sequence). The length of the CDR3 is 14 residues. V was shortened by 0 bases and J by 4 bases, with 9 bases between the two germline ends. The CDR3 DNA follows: TGTGCCAGTAGTATAGACGCGGGGATCTATGGCTACACCTTC. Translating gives CASSIDAGIYGYTF.

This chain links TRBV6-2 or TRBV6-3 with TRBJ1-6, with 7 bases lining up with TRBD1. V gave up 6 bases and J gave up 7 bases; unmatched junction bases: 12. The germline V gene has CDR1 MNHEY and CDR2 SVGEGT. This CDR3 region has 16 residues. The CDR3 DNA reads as TGTGCCAGCAGACAAAGCCGGGACAGCAAGAATTCACCCCTCCACTTT. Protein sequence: CASRQSRDSKNSPLHF.

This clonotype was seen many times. The CDR3 bases are TGTGCCAGCAGTTTATCCAGGGGGTTGAACACTGAAGCTTTCTTT. As protein: CASSLSRGLNTEAFF. The rearrangement links TRBV27 to TRBJ1-1, with 7 bases lining up with TRBD1. Germline loops: CDR1 MNHEY, CDR2 SMNVEV (reference sequence). With V trimmed by 0 bases and J by 0 bases, 1 base remained unmatched. The CDR3 contains 15 residues.

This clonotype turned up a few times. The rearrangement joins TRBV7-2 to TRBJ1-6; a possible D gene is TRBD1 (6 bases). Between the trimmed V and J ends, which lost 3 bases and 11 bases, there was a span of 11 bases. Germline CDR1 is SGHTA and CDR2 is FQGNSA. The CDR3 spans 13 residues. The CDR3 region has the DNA TGTGCCAGCAGCTTGACAGGACAGCCACCCCTCCACTTT. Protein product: CASSLTGQPPLHF.

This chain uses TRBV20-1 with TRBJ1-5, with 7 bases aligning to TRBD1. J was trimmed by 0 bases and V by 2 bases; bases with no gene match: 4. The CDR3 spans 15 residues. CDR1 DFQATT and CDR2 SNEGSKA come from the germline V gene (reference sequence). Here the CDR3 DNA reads TGCAGTGCTAGACCGACAGGGAATAGCAATCAGCCCCAGCATTTT. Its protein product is CSARPTGNSNQPQHF.

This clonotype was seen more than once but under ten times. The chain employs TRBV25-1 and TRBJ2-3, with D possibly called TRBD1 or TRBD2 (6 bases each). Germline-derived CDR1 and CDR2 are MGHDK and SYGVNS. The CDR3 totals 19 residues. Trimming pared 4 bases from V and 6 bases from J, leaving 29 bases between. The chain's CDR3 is CASSGIPYSGASKVDTQYF. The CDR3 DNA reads TGTGCCAGCAGTGGAATCCCCTATTCGGGGGCTAGCAAGGTTGATACGCAGTATTTT.

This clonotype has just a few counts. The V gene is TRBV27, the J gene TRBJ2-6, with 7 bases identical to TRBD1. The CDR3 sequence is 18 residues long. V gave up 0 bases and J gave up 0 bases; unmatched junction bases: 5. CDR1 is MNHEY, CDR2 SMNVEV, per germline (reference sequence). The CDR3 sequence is CASSLSAQGYSGANVLTF. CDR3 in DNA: TGTGCCAGCAGTTTATCGGCACAGGGGTACTCTGGGGCCAACGTCCTGACTTTC.

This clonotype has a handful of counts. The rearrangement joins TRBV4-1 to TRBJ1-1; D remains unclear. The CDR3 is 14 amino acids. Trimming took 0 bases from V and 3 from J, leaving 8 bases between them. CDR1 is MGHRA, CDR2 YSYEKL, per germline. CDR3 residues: CASSQDWQDTEAFF. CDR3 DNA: TGCGCCAGCAGCCAAGATTGGCAGGACACTGAAGCTTTCTTT.

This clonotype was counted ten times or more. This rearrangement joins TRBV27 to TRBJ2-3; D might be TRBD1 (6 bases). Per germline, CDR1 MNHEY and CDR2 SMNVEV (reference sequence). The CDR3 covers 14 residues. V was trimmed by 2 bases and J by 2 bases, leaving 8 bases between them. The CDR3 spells CASSLGTLTDTQYF. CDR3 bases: TGTGCCAGCAGTTTAGGGACACTCACAGATACGCAGTATTTT.

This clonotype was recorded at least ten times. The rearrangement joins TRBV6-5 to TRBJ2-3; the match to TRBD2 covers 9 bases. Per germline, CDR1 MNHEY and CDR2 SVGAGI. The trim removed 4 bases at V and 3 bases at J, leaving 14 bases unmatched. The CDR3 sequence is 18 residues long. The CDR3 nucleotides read TGTGCCAGCAGTTTGCAAAATTTGCGGGGGGGCGTAACAGATACGCAGTATTTT. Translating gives CASSLQNLRGGVTDTQYF.

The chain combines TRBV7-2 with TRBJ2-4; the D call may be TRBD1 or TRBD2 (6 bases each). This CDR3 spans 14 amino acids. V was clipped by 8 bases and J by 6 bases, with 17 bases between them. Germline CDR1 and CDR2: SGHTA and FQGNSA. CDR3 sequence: CASAPEGGRNIQYF. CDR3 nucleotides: TGTGCCAGCGCCCCAGAAGGGGGGCGAAACATTCAGTACTTC.

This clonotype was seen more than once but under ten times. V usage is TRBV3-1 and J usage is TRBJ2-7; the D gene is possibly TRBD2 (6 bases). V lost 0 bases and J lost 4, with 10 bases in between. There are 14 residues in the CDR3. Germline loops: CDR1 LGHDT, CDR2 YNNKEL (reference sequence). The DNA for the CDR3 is TGTGCCAGCAGCCAAGATAGGAGGGAGTACGAGCAGTACTTC. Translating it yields CASSQDRREYEQYF.

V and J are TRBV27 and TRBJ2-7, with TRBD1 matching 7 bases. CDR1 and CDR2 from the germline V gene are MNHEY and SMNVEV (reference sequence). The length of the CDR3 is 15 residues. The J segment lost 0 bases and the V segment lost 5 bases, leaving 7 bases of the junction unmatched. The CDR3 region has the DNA TGTGCCAGCAGTACCCCCCGGGACAGCTCCTACGAGCAGTACTTC. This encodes CASSTPRDSSYEQYF.

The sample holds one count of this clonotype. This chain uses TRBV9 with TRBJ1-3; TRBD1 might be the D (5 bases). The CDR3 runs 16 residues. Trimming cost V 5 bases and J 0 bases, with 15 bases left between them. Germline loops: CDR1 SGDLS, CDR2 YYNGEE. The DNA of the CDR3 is TGTGCCAGCAGGGTCACCGGGACGTTCTCTGGAAACACCATATATTTT. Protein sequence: CASRVTGTFSGNTIYF.

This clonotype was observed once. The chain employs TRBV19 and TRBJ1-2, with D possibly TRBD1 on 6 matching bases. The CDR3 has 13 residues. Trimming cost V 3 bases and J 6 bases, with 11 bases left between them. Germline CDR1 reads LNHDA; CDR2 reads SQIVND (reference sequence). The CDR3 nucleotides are TGTGCCAGTAGTATCGCCCACAGGGATGGCTACACCTTC. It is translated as CASSIAHRDGYTF. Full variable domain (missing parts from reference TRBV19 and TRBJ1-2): DGGITQSPKYLFRKEGQNVTLSCEQNLNHDAMYWYRQDPGQGLRLIYYSQIVNDFQKGDIAEGYSVSREKKESFPLTVTSAQKNPTAFYLCASSIAHRDGYTFGSGTRLTVV.

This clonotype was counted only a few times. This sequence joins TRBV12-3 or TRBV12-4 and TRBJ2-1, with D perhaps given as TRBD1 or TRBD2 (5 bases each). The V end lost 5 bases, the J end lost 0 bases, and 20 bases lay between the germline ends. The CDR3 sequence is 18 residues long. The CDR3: CASSLLVFAGSSYNEQFF. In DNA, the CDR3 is TGTGCCAGCAGTCTCCTAGTGTTTGCAGGGAGCTCCTACAATGAGCAGTTCTTC.

The CDR3, as DNA: TGTGCCAGCAGTTTATGGCAAGGAAGCTATGGCTACACCTTC. This sequence encodes CASSLWQGSYGYTF. The chain employs TRBV28 and TRBJ1-2; D call uncertain. Germline lookup yields CDR1 MDHEN and CDR2 SYDVKM. The ends were cut back, 0 bases at V and 4 bases at J, with 9 bases in the middle. This CDR3 spans 14 amino acids.

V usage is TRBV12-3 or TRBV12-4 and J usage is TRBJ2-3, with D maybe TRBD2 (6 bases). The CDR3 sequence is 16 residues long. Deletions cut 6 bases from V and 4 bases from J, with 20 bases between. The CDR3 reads CASSSGTGGISDTQYF. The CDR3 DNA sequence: TGTGCCAGCAGCTCCGGGACTGGCGGGATTTCAGATACGCAGTATTTT.

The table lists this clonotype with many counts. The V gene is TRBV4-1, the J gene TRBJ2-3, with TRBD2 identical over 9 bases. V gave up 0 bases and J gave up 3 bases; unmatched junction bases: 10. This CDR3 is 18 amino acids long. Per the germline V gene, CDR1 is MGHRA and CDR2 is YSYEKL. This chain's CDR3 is CASSQDQGLAIATDTQYF. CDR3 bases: TGCGCCAGCAGCCAAGATCAAGGACTAGCGATCGCAACAGATACGCAGTATTTT.